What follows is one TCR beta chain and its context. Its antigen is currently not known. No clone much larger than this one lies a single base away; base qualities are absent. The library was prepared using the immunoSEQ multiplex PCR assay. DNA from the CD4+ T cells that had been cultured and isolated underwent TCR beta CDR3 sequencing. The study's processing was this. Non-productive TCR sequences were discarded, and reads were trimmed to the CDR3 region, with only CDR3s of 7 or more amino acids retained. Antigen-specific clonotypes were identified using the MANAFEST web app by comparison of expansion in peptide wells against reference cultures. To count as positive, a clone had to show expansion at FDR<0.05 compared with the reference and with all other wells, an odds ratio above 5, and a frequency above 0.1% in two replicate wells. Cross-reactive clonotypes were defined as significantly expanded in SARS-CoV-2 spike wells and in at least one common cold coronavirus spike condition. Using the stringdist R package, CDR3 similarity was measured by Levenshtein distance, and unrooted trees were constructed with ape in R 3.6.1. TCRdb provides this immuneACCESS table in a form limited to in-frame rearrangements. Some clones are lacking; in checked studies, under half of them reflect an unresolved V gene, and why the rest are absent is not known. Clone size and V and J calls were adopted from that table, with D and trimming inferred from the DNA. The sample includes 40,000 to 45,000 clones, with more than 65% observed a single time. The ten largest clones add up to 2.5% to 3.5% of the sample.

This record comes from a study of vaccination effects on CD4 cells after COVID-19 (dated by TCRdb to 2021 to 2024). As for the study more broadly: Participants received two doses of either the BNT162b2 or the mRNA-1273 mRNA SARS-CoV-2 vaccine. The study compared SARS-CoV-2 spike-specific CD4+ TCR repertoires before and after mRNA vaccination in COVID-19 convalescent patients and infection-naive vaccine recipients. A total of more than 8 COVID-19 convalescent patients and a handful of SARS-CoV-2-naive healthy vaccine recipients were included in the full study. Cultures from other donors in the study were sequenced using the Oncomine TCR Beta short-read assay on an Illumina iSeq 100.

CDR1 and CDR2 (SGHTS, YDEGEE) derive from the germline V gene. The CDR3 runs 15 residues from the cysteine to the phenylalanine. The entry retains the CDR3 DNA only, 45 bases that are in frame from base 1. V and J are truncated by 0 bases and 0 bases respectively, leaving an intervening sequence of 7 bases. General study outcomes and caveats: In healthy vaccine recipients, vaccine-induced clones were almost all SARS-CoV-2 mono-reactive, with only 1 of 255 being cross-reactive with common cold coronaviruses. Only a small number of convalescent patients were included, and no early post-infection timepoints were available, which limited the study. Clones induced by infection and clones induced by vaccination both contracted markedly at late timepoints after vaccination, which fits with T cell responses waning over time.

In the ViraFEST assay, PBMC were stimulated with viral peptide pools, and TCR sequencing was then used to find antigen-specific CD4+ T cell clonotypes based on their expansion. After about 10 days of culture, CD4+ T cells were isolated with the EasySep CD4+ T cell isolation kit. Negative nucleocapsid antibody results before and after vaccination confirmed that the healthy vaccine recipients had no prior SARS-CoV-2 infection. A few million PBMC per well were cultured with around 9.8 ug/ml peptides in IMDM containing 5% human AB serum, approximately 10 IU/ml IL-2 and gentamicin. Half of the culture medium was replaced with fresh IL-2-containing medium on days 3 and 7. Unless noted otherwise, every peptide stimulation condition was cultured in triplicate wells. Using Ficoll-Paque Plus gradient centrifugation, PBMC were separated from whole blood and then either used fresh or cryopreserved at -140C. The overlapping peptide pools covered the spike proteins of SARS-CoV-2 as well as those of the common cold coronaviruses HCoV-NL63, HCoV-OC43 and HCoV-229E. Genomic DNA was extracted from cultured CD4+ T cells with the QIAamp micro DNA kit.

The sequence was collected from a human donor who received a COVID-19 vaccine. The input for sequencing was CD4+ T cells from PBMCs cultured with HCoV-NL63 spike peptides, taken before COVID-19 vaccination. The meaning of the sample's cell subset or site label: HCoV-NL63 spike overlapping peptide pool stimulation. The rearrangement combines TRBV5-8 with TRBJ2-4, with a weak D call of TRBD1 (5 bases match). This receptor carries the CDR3 CASSLEGLAKNIQYF. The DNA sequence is TGTGCCAGCAGCTTGGAGGGGTTAGCCAAAAACATTCAGTACTTC.